A single sample is the source of the 27 T cell receptor beta chains below, sequenced in a study of blood T cell repertoires in COVID-19. The protocol was immunoSEQ multiplex PCR, while the TCRdb copy is restricted to in-frame clones and leaves out a portion. In the table there are roughly 250,000 clones, over 80% of which are singletons. Sequencing was done on a sample of peripheral blood. These TCRs come from a woman between 40 and 50 years old who had recovered from COVID-19.

The chain recombines TRBV19 with TRBJ1-1, with TRBD1 matching 9 bases. The germline V gene encodes CDR1 LNHDA and CDR2 SQIVND (reference sequence). The CDR3 has 14 amino acids. J lost 5 bases, V lost 3 bases, and 4 bases had no gene match. The CDR3 DNA sequence: TGTGCCAGTAGTATCCCCGGGACAGGGACTGAAGCTTTCTTT. Its translation: CASSIPGTGTEAFF.

The chain employs TRBV27 and TRBJ2-3; the D gene is possibly TRBD2 (6 bases). The germline V gene has CDR1 MNHEY and CDR2 SMNVEV (reference sequence). The germline V and J ends were trimmed by 5 bases and 0 bases, with 21 bases remaining between them. The CDR3 length is 18 residues. CDR3: CASSQGLQAKYSTDTQYF. The CDR3 DNA sequence: TGTGCCAGCAGTCAGGGACTGCAAGCGAAATATAGCACAGATACGCAGTATTTT.

This clone occurred a few times. The chain carries TRBV6-4 and TRBJ1-2; D is uncertain. Between the trimmed V and J ends, which lost 4 bases and 3 bases, there was a span of 12 bases. Looked up from germline, CDR1 is MRHNA and CDR2 is SNTAGT. This CDR3 contains 14 residues. DNA of the CDR3: TGTGCCAGCAGTGCCCGGTTGGGAGACTATGGCTACACCTTC. Amino acid sequence: CASSARLGDYGYTF.

V gene TRBV3-1 (or the pseudogene TRBV3-2) combines with J gene TRBJ1-2; a weak D match, TRBD1 (5 bases). The V gene's germline CDR1 is LGHDT and CDR2 YNNKEL (reference sequence). This CDR3 region has 13 residues. V lost 8 bases to trimming and J lost 6 bases, with 16 bases between them. The chain's CDR3 is CASWGGFENGYTF. For the CDR3, the DNA is TGTGCCAGCTGGGGGGGATTCGAGAATGGCTACACCTTC.

V is TRBV10-2 and J is TRBJ1-1, with TRBD1 matching 7 bases. Unmatched junction bases numbered 7, after V lost 3 bases and J lost 0 bases. There are 16 residues in the CDR3. Looked up from germline, CDR1 is WSHSY and CDR2 is SAAADI. The CDR3 sequence: CASSDHTGTVNTEAFF. The CDR3 DNA sequence: TGCGCCAGCAGTGACCATACCGGGACAGTGAACACTGAAGCTTTCTTT.

V gene TRBV20-1 combines with J gene TRBJ1-1; possible D gene TRBD1, 5 bases. Trimming left V 8 bases short and J 4 bases short, with 8 bases between. The CDR3 covers 10 residues. Germline V lookup: CDR1 DFQATT, CDR2 SNEGSKA (reference sequence). The CDR3 bases are TGCAGTTTCGGGGGCACTGAAGCTTTCTTT. Its translation is CSFGGTEAFF.

The chain links TRBV28 to TRBJ2-1, with a possible D match to TRBD1 (5 bases). Germline V gives CDR1 MDHEN, CDR2 SYDVKM. The CDR3 is 14 residues long. V was cut by 5 bases and J by 3 bases, with 11 bases left in between. The CDR3 nucleotides read TGTGCCAGCAGTCATGACAGTTTCTACAATGAGCAGTTCTTC. Residues: CASSHDSFYNEQFF.

This chain links TRBV2 with TRBJ2-1, with 15 bases matching TRBD2. Germline-derived CDR1 and CDR2 are SNHLY and FYNNEI. J gave up 4 bases and V 6 bases, and 1 base lay outside the gene matches. The CDR3 length is 15 residues. The CDR3 sequence is CASRGTSGGYNEQFF. CDR3 sequence (DNA): TGTGCCAGCAGGGGGACTAGCGGGGGGTACAATGAGCAGTTCTTC.

This chain uses TRBV10-3 with TRBJ2-1; 13 bases are shared with TRBD2. CDR3 length: 15 amino acids. V shed 6 bases and J 4 bases; nucleotides not matched to a gene: 3. Germline values: CDR1 ENHRY, CDR2 SYGVKD. CDR3 sequence (DNA): TGTGCCATCAGCCCGACTAGCGGGGGGTACAATGAGCAGTTCTTC. Protein product: CAISPTSGGYNEQFF.

This chain connects TRBV6-5 to TRBJ1-2; D is unclear. Germline loops: CDR1 MNHEY, CDR2 SVGAGI. Between the trimmed V and J ends, which lost 0 bases and 4 bases, there was a span of 12 bases. CDR3 length: 15 amino acids. CDR3 protein: CASSYSGGKGYGYTF. The CDR3 nucleotides are TGTGCCAGCAGTTACTCGGGAGGGAAGGGCTATGGCTACACCTTC.

The chain uses TRBV6-5 and TRBJ1-5; 7 nucleotides line up with TRBD1. Germline trimming cut 6 bases from V and 2 bases from J; bases unmatched to any gene: 4. The CDR3 consists of 14 residues. The germline V gene has CDR1 MNHEY and CDR2 SVGAGI. As DNA, the CDR3 is TGTGCCAGCAGGACAGGGTCGGGCAATCAGCCCCAGCATTTT. Amino acids: CASRTGSGNQPQHF.

The chain joins TRBV28 to TRBJ2-2; 9 bases align to TRBD1. From germline, CDR1 is MDHEN and CDR2 SYDVKM. V gave up 5 bases and J gave up 8 bases; unmatched junction bases: 3. The CDR3 sequence is 13 residues long. The CDR3 DNA reads as TGTGCCAGCAGTGAAGGGACAGGGGGGGAGCTGTTTTTT. The encoded protein is CASSEGTGGELFF.

The rearrangement links TRBV5-6 to TRBJ2-1; D unresolved. Trimming took 4 bases from V and 0 from J, leaving 5 bases between them. Germline assignment: CDR1 SGHDT and CDR2 YYEEEE. The CDR3 spans 13 residues. The CDR3 reads CASSTGSYNEQFF. DNA of the CDR3: TGTGCCAGCAGCACGGGCTCCTACAATGAGCAGTTCTTC.

The V gene is TRBV7-6, the J gene TRBJ2-1, with a weak D call TRBD2 (5 bases). The CDR3 is 14 amino acids. CDR1 and CDR2 (germline): SGHVS, FNYEAQ. Between the trimmed V and J ends, which lost 1 base and 6 bases, there was a span of 10 bases. The CDR3 region is CASSLGGITNEQFF. The CDR3, as DNA: TGTGCCAGCAGCTTAGGAGGGATTACCAATGAGCAGTTCTTC.

The J gene is TRBJ1-3, the V gene TRBV3-1 (or the pseudogene TRBV3-2); unclear D gene. V was pared by 1 base and J by 3 bases, with 10 bases between. In germline, CDR1 is LGHDT, CDR2 YNNKEL (reference sequence). CDR3 length equals 15 residues. The CDR3 sequence is CASSQVPGVGNTIYF. As DNA, the CDR3 is TGTGCCAGCAGCCAAGTACCCGGGGTTGGAAACACCATATATTTT.

About this clone: The sample holds other DNA sequences that translate to the same CDR3. CDR3: CASSFGLAYEQYF. CDR3 sequence (DNA): TGTGCCAGCAGTTTTGGCCTCGCCTACGAGCAGTACTTC. This chain uses TRBV12-3 or TRBV12-4 with TRBJ2-7; no clear D gene. The CDR3 sequence is 13 residues long. V lost 3 bases, J lost 2 bases, and 8 bases lay in between.

This clone was seen a handful of times. This chain links TRBV2 with TRBJ2-5; weak D call: TRBD1 (5 bases). Germline V gene lookup returns CDR1 SNHLY and CDR2 FYNNEI. The CDR3 consists of 14 residues. V was pared by 2 bases and J by 2 bases, with 9 bases between. The CDR3 nucleotides read TGTGCCAGCAGTGAACCCCCAGGGCAAGAGACCCAGTACTTC. Protein product: CASSEPPGQETQYF.

This chain uses TRBV7-9 with TRBJ1-2; 7 bases map to TRBD1. This CDR3 comprises 16 residues. In germline, CDR1 is SEHNR, CDR2 FQNEAQ (reference sequence). Unmatched junction bases numbered 11, after V lost 0 bases and J lost 7 bases. The CDR3 coding sequence is TGTGCCAGCAGCTTAGCGGGGACAGCGGGAGGACTTGGCTACACCTTC. Its protein is CASSLAGTAGGLGYTF.

The chain has TRBV24-1 and TRBJ2-3; 7 bases agree with TRBD1. Germline V gene sequence: CDR1 KGHDR, CDR2 SFDVKD. The CDR3 length is 17 residues. V dropped 0 bases and J dropped 5; count of bases not matched to a gene: 10. The CDR3 region is CATSDLQPGGHEDTQYF. The CDR3 coding sequence is TGTGCCACCAGTGATTTGCAACCAGGGGGTCATGAAGATACGCAGTATTTT.

The V gene is TRBV7-9, the J gene TRBJ1-2; D remains ambiguous. Trimming took 5 bases from V and 8 from J, leaving 15 bases between them. Germline V CDR1 and CDR2: SEHNR, FQNEAQ (reference sequence). This CDR3 spans 13 amino acids. This chain's CDR3 is CASSLLSREGYTF. CDR3 DNA: TGTGCCAGCAGCCTTCTATCACGGGAAGGCTACACCTTC.

As DNA, the CDR3 is TGTGCCAGCAGTTCAGACAGGGGGCAGAATTCACCCCTCCACTTT. As protein: CASSSDRGQNSPLHF. The J gene is TRBJ1-6, the V gene TRBV13; 10 bases align to TRBD1. There are 15 residues in the CDR3. V lost 6 bases to trimming and J lost 7 bases; unmatched junction nucleotides: 6. Germline lookup yields CDR1 PRHDT and CDR2 FYEKMQ (reference sequence).

The V gene is TRBV7-9, the J gene TRBJ1-6; D gene ambiguous. The CDR3 has 15 residues. Germline V gives CDR1 SEHNR, CDR2 FQNEAQ (reference sequence). V was shortened by 3 bases and J by 4 bases, with 10 bases between the two germline ends. CDR3 DNA sequence: TGTGCCAGCAGCTTTCTGCGCACGTATAATTCACCCCTCCACTTT. Translated: CASSFLRTYNSPLHF.

The CDR3 loop is CASSRGMNTEAFF. CDR3 bases: TGTGCCAGCAGCCGAGGAATGAACACTGAAGCTTTCTTT. The V and J genes are TRBV11-1 and TRBJ1-1; D ambiguous. V lost 5 bases to trimming and J lost 0 bases, with 7 bases between them. CDR3 length equals 13 residues. CDR1 and CDR2 (germline): SGHAT, FQDESV (reference sequence).

The CDR3 bases are TGTGCCAGCAGTGCACAGTCGGTGAACACTGAAGCTTTCTTT. It encodes CASSAQSVNTEAFF. The chain has TRBV2 and TRBJ1-1; no definite D call. Trimming pared 4 bases from V and 0 bases from J, leaving 9 bases between. The V gene's germline CDR1 is SNHLY and CDR2 FYNNEI. The CDR3 has 14 amino acids.

The rearrangement uses TRBV19 and TRBJ2-7; 7 bases align to TRBD1. This CDR3 has 11 residues. Germline CDR1 and CDR2: LNHDA and SQIVND (reference sequence). The V and J ends lost 10 bases and 3 bases, in that order; junction bases with no gene match: 3. Here the CDR3 reads CATGQDYEQYF. The CDR3 region has the DNA TGTGCCACCGGACAGGACTACGAGCAGTACTTC.

This chain links TRBV9 with TRBJ2-5; TRBD2 might be the D (5 bases). The CDR3 is 15 amino acids. The germline V gene encodes CDR1 SGDLS and CDR2 YYNGEE. Trimming removed 0 bases from V and 3 bases from J, with 12 bases in between. The CDR3 here is CASSVAGGSEETQYF. DNA for the CDR3: TGTGCCAGCAGCGTAGCAGGCGGTAGCGAAGAGACCCAGTACTTC.

The sample holds a few counts of this clone. V and J are TRBV5-1 and TRBJ1-2; 7 positions agree with TRBD1. Per the germline V gene, CDR1 is SGHRS and CDR2 is YFSETQ. V lost 3 bases and J lost 4; bases outside the gene matches: 6. This CDR3 is built from 14 residues. The chain's CDR3 is CASSYWTGIYGYTF. CDR3 DNA sequence: TGCGCCAGCAGCTATTGGACAGGTATCTATGGCTACACCTTC.